The clone carrying this T cell receptor beta chain was counted only a few times. Germline V gene lookup returns CDR1 SGDLS and CDR2 YYNGEE. CDR3 length: 12 residues. V was pared by 0 bases and J by 15 bases, with 5 bases of the junction left unmatched. These data come from a study of blood T cell repertoires in COVID-19. At the level of the study: Samples of COVID-19 (acute and convalescent) were obtained from the United States, Italy and Spain. The cDNA or gDNA used as material had been derived from T cells, B-cell-depleted T cells, or PBMCs.

Authors' analysis steps: Quantification of nucleated cells was approximated via reference gene primer amplification. TCRdb's copy holds only in-frame clones and misses some; the assay was immunoSEQ multiplex PCR. Clone size and the V and J calls come from that table; the DNA yielded D and trimming. The sample has 100,000 to 120,000 clones, around 85% seen once. V and J are TRBV9 and TRBJ2-1; 8 nucleotides align to TRBD1. Sequenced sample: peripheral blood. This sequence was found in a human donor in a cohort sampled during active COVID-19. The DNA of the CDR3 is TGTGCCAGCAGCGTAGAGGGACAGGTTCCGTTCTTC. This gives the protein CASSVEGQVPFF.